This T cell receptor beta chain was sequenced in a study of T cell changes during pregnancy in multiple sclerosis. TCRdb keeps only in-frame clones here, not all; method: immunoSEQ multiplex PCR. The data show about 45,000 clones, 95% to 97% seen once. Germline CDR1 SGDLS, CDR2 YYNGEE. The CDR3 length is 15 residues. V shed 3 bases, J shed 4 bases, and the junction held 9 bases outside the gene matches. The chain is built from TRBV9 and TRBJ1-1; 7 nucleotides align to TRBD1. The origin of this receptor is a female donor with multiple sclerosis, enrolled in a pregnancy study. The starting material was peripheral blood, obtained in the second trimester of pregnancy. The CDR3 sequence: CASSGRQGVGTEAFF. For the CDR3, the DNA is TGTGCCAGCAGCGGACGACAGGGTGTGGGCACTGAAGCTTTCTTT.